The 16 T cell receptor beta chains below come from one sample, sequenced in a study of control samples from healthy donors and cancer patients. Profiled with immunoSEQ multiplex PCR; TCRdb holds only in-frame clones, not every one. The sample holds approximately 70,000 clones, about nine tenths seen once. Sequencing was done on a sample of PBMCs. The receptors come from a woman between 45 and 65 years old with colorectal cancer.

The rearrangement links TRBV7-8 to TRBJ1-5, with D maybe TRBD1 (5 bases). Germline lookup yields CDR1 SGHVS and CDR2 FQNEAQ. The CDR3 is 16 amino acids. Trimming shortened V by 1 base and J by 2 bases, and 12 bases separated the two germline ends. DNA for the CDR3: TGTGCCAGCAGCTTAGGCCGCCGGGGCCGCAATCAGCCCCAGCATTTT. This translates into CASSLGRRGRNQPQHF.

CDR3 nucleotide sequence: TGTGCCTGGAGTGCAGGCTATAATGAAAAACTGTTTTTT. Translated: CAWSAGYNEKLFF. The gene calls are TRBV30 and TRBJ1-4; D gene uncertain. The CDR3 sequence is 13 residues long. V gave up 1 base and J gave up 4 bases, with 7 bases separating them. The V gene's germline CDR1 is GTSNPN and CDR2 SVGIG (reference sequence). Full variable domain (remainder filled in from reference TRBV30 and TRBJ1-4): SQTIHQWPATLVQPVGSPLSLECTVEGTSNPNLYWYRQAAGRGLQLLFYSVGIGQISSEVPQNLSASRPQDRQFILSSKKLLLSDSGFYLCAWSAGYNEKLFFGSGTQLSVL.

The chain carries TRBV30 and TRBJ1-1; TRBD1 might be the D (6 bases). The CDR3 has 13 amino acids. Germline V gene data show CDR1 as GTSNPN and CDR2 as SVGIG (reference sequence). V gave up 6 bases and J gave up 5 bases, with 16 bases separating them. The CDR3 here is CACPTARGTEAFF. CDR3 nucleotides: TGTGCCTGTCCTACCGCCAGGGGAACTGAAGCTTTCTTT. Full variable domain (missing parts from reference TRBV30 and TRBJ1-1): SQTIHQWPATLVQPVGSPLSLECTVEGTSNPNLYWYRQAAGRGLQLLFYSVGIGQISSEVPQNLSASRPQDRQFILSSKKLLLSDSGFYLCACPTARGTEAFFGQGTRLTVV.

The chain couples TRBV12-5 to TRBJ2-3, with D possibly TRBD1 on 6 matching bases. Germline values: CDR1 LGHNT, CDR2 FRNRAP. Trimming removed 3 bases at V and 6 bases at J, with 10 bases between. The CDR3 length is 13 residues. In nucleotides, the CDR3 is TGTGCTAGTGGTTTTACAGGGTGGGATACGCAGTATTTT. It is translated as CASGFTGWDTQYF. Filled out from reference TRBV12-5 and TRBJ2-3, the complete variable domain reads DARVTQTPRHKVTEMGQEVTMRCQPILGHNTVFWYRQTMMQGLELLAYFRNRAPLDDSGMPKDRFSAEMPDATLATLKIQPSEPRDSAVYFCASGFTGWDTQYFGPGTRLTVL.

This chain joins TRBV3-1 (or the pseudogene TRBV3-2) and TRBJ2-1; TRBD2 matches at 7 bases. The J segment lost 9 bases and the V segment lost 1 base, leaving 6 bases of the junction unmatched. From germline, CDR1 is LGHDT and CDR2 YNNKEL (reference sequence). This CDR3 region has 14 residues. The CDR3 DNA is TGTGCCAGCAGCCAAGGGAGCGGGACTGGTGAGCAGTTCTTC. Translated, it gives CASSQGSGTGEQFF.

The V and J genes are TRBV19 and TRBJ2-7, with 7 bases aligning to TRBD2. Trimming took 3 bases from V and 2 from J; bases not matched to a gene: 7. Germline CDR1 and CDR2: LNHDA and SQIVND (reference sequence). CDR3 length: 15 amino acids. Written as DNA, the CDR3 is TGTGCCAGTAGTATTGGCCTAGCGGCTACCTACGAGCAGTACTTC. It translates to CASSIGLAATYEQYF.

The chain recombines TRBV6-5 with TRBJ2-5; 10 positions match TRBD1. Germline CDR1 reads MNHEY; CDR2 reads SVGAGI. This CDR3 has 14 residues. V trimming: 5 bases; J trimming: 4 bases; junction bases outside the gene matches: 4. This chain's CDR3 is CASSPDRGRETQYF. CDR3 DNA: TGTGCCAGCAGTCCTGACAGGGGGCGAGAGACCCAGTACTTC.

The chain couples TRBV28 to TRBJ2-3; 11 nucleotides line up with TRBD1. V lost 6 bases to trimming and J lost 4 bases; unmatched junction nucleotides: 6. There are 15 residues in the CDR3. In germline, CDR1 is MDHEN, CDR2 SYDVKM. CDR3 protein: CASSRGTGGADTQYF. CDR3 nucleotides: TGTGCCAGCAGCCGTGGGACAGGGGGAGCAGATACGCAGTATTTT.

This chain connects TRBV7-3 to TRBJ2-3; 10 bases fit TRBD2. CDR1 and CDR2 (germline): SGHTA, FQGTGA. J was trimmed by 6 bases and V by 4 bases; bases with no gene match: 7. This CDR3 is built from 15 residues. The CDR3: CASSSLAGAPDTQYF. The CDR3 nucleotides read TGTGCCAGCAGCTCCCTAGCGGGGGCGCCGGATACGCAGTATTTT.

The V gene is TRBV19, the J gene TRBJ2-6, with 13 bases fitting TRBD2. The V segment lost 7 bases and the J segment 2 bases; nucleotides outside the gene matches: 5. Germline CDR1 LNHDA, CDR2 SQIVND (reference sequence). This CDR3 spans 17 amino acids. The CDR3 sequence: CASTRTSGSTGANVLTF. In DNA, the CDR3 is TGTGCCAGTACGCGGACTAGCGGGAGTACTGGGGCCAACGTCCTGACTTTC.

This sequence joins TRBV19 and TRBJ1-5; the D gene is possibly TRBD1 (5 bases). This CDR3 has 15 residues. V was cut by 2 bases and J by 5 bases, with 13 bases left in between. CDR1 is LNHDA and CDR2 is SQIVND in the germline V gene (reference sequence). The DNA of the CDR3 is TGTGCCAGTAGTATATATGGGGGGTCCTATCAGCCCCAGCATTTT. Residues: CASSIYGGSYQPQHF.

This clone was recorded once. The CDR3 DNA reads as TGTGCCAACACGGTCCATCCCATTGAAGCTTTCTTT. Amino acid sequence: CANTVHPIEAFF. J is TRBJ1-1 and V is TRBV2; D ambiguous. The germline V and J ends were trimmed by 10 bases and 7 bases, with 16 bases remaining between them. The CDR3 loop spans 12 amino acids. From germline, CDR1 is SNHLY and CDR2 FYNNEI.

The chain couples TRBV5-1 to TRBJ2-1; TRBD1 might be the D (6 bases). V was pared by 0 bases and J by 7 bases, with 14 bases between. The CDR3 runs 15 residues. CDR1 is SGHRS, CDR2 YFSETQ, per germline. CDR3 DNA: TGCGCCAGCAGCTTGGATCAGGGAACAGGGAATGAGCAGTTCTTC. It specifies CASSLDQGTGNEQFF.

The chain combines TRBV5-1 with TRBJ1-6, with 9 bases aligning to TRBD1. The CDR3 is 14 residues long. The germline gives CDR1 SGHRS, CDR2 YFSETQ. Trimming cost V 4 bases and J 9 bases; bases outside gene matches: 5. The CDR3 DNA reads as TGCGCCAGCAGCACGGGACAGGGAACTTCACCCCTCCACTTT. It yields the protein CASSTGQGTSPLHF.

The chain recombines TRBV9 with TRBJ2-1, with 9 positions matching TRBD1. This CDR3 spans 15 amino acids. V lost 3 bases and J lost 7; bases outside the gene matches: 8. From germline, CDR1 is SGDLS and CDR2 YYNGEE. CDR3 loop: CASSARQGVGNEQFF. CDR3 nucleotides: TGTGCCAGCAGCGCCCGACAGGGGGTGGGGAATGAGCAGTTCTTC.

This rearrangement joins TRBV11-2 to TRBJ1-2; no clear D. The CDR3 is 17 amino acids. Germline lookup yields CDR1 SGHAT and CDR2 FQNNGV. V lost 4 bases and J lost 2, with 20 bases in between. The CDR3 region has the DNA TGTGCCAGCAGCTCGTCGAACCGGGTCCCGATCAACTATGGCTACACCTTC. Translated, it gives CASSSSNRVPINYGYTF. The full variable domain, completed using reference TRBV11-2 and TRBJ1-2, is EAGVAQSPRYKIIEKRQSVAFWCNPISGHATLYWYQQILGQGPKLLIQFQNNGVVDDSQLPKDRFSAERLKGVDSTLKIQPAKLEDSAVYLCASSSSNRVPINYGYTFGSGTRLTVV.